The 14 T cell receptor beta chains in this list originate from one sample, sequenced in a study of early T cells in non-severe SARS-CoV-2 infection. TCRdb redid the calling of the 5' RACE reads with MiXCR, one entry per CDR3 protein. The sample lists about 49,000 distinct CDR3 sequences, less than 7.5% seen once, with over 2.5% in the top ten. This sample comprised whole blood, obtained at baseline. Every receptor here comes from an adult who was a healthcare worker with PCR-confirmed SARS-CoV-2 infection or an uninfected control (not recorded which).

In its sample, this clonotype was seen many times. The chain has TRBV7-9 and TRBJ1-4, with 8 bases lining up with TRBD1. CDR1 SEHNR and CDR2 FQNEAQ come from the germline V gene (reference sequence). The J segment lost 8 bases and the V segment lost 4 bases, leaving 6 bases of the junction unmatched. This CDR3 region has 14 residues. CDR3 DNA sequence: TGTGCCAGCAGCTCAGGGGGCAGTAGGGAAAAACTGTTTTTT. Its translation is CASSSGGSREKLFF.

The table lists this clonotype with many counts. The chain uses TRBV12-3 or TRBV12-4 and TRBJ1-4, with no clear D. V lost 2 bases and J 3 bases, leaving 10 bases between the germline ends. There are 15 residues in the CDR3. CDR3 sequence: CASSLLAPPNEKLFF. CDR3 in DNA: TGTGCCAGCAGTTTATTGGCCCCCCCTAATGAAAAACTGTTTTTT.

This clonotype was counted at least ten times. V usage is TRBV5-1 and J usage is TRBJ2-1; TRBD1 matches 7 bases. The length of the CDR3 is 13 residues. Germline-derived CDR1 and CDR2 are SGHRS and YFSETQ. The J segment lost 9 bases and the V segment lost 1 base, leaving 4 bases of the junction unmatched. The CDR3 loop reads CASSLQGGTEQFF. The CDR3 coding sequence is TGCGCCAGCAGCTTGCAAGGGGGCACTGAGCAGTTCTTC.

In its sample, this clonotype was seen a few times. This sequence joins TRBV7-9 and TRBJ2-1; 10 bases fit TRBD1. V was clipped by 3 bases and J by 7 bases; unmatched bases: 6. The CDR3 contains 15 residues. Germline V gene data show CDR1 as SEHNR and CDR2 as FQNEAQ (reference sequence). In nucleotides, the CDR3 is TGTGCCAGCAGCTTTGGACAGGGGGAAGGGAATGAGCAGTTCTTC. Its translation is CASSFGQGEGNEQFF.

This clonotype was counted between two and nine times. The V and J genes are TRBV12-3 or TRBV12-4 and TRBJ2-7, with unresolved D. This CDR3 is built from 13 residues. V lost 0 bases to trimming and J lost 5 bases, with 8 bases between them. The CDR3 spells CASSLALWDEQYF. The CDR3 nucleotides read TGTGCCAGCAGTTTAGCGCTCTGGGACGAGCAGTACTTC.

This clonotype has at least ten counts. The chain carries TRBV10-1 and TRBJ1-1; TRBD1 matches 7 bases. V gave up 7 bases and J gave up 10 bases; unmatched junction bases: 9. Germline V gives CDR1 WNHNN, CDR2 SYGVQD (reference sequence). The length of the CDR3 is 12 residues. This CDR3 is CASNDREWGAFF. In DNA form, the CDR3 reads TGCGCCAGCAATGACAGGGAGTGGGGAGCTTTCTTT.

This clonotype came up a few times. CDR3 in amino acids: CASRERQGSKYEQYF. The CDR3 coding sequence is TGTGCCAGCAGGGAACGACAGGGTAGTAAGTACGAGCAGTACTTC. This chain connects TRBV2 to TRBJ2-7; the match to TRBD1 covers 7 bases. The CDR3 consists of 15 residues. V was clipped by 6 bases and J by 4 bases; unmatched bases: 12. The V gene's germline CDR1 is SNHLY and CDR2 FYNNEI.

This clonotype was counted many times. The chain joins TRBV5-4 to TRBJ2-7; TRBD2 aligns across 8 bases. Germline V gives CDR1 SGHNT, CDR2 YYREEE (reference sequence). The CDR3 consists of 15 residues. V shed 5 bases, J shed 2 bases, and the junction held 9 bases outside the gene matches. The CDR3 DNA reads TGTGCCAGCAGGGATGCGGGGGGCCACGCCTACGAGCAGTACTTC. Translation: CASRDAGGHAYEQYF.

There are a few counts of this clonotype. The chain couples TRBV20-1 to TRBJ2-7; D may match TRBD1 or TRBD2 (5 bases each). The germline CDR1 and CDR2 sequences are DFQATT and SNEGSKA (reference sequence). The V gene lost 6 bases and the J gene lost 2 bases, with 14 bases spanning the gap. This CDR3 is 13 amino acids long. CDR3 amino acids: CSAGWGLAYEQYF. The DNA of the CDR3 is TGCAGTGCAGGTTGGGGGTTGGCCTACGAGCAGTACTTC.

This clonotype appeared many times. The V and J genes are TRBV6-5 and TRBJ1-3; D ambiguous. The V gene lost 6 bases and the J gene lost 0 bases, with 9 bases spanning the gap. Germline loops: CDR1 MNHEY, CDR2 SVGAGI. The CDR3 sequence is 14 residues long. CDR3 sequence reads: CASRDLSSGNTIYF. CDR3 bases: TGTGCCAGCAGGGACCTCTCCTCTGGAAACACCATATATTTT.

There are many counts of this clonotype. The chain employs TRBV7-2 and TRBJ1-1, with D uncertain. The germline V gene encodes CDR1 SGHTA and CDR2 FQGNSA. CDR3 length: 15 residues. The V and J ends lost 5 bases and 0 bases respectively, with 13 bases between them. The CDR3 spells CASSPSIWMNTEAFF. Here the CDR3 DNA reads TGTGCCAGCAGCCCCTCGATTTGGATGAACACTGAAGCTTTCTTT.

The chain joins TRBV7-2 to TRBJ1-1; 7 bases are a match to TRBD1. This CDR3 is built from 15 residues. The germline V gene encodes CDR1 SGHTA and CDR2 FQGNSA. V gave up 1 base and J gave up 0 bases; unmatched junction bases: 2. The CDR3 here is CASSLVGQVNTEAFF. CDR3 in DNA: TGTGCCAGCAGCTTAGTCGGACAGGTGAACACTGAAGCTTTCTTT.

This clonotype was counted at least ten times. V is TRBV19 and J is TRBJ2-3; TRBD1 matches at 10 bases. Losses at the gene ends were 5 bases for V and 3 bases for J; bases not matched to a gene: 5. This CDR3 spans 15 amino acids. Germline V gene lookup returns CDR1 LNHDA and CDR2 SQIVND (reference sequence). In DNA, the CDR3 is TGTGCCAGTAGTGTCGACAGGGGGCAGACAGATACGCAGTATTTT. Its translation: CASSVDRGQTDTQYF.

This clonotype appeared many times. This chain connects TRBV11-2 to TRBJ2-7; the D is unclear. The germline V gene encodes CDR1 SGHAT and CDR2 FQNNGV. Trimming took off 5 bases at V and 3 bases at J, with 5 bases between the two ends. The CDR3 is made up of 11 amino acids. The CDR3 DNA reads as TGTGCCAGCAGCCTCAACTACGAGCAGTACTTC. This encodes CASSLNYEQYF.